Listed below are T cell receptor beta chains from one sample, sequenced in a study of beta chain features in type 1 diabetes. Produced via immunoSEQ multiplex PCR; TCRdb's table is partial and in-frame only. The table includes some 330,000 clones, over 10% detected once. Specimen: naive CD4+ T cells from blood. Every receptor here comes from a woman younger than 30 with type 1 diabetes. The CDR3 runs from the conserved cysteine through the conserved F or W. Fields, in order: J gene, D gene, clone size, V gene, CDR3 protein, CDR3 DNA. D genes are given only for firm matches. Expanded clones are given a class, and other clones once, few, many or no size at all.

>TRBJ2-3|.|few|TRBV5-6
CASSLAGGTDTQYF
TGTGCCAGCAGCTTGGCCGGTGGCACAGATACGCAGTATTTT
>TRBJ2-3|TRBD2|few|TRBV29-1
CSVALAGVVSDTQYF
TGCAGCGTTGCACTAGCGGGAGTGGTATCAGATACGCAGTATTTT
>TRBJ1-1|TRBD1|few|TRBV19
CASSPPRGGLEAEAFF
TGTGCCAGTAGTCCCCCCCGAGGGGGCCTGGAGGCTGAAGCTTTCTTT
>TRBJ2-5|.|few|TRBV27
CASSSPSRETQYF
TGTGCCAGCAGTTCCCCTAGCCGGGAGACCCAGTACTTC
>TRBJ2-2|TRBD2|.|TRBV14
CASSQGRLAGGSYTGELFF
TGTGCCAGCAGCCAAGGCCGACTAGCGGGGGGGAGTTACACCGGGGAGCTGTTTTTT
>TRBJ2-1|TRBD1|.|TRBV5-4
CASSPRRGGVESRFF
TGTGCCAGCAGCCCCCGTCGAGGGGGCGTTGAAAGTCGGTTCTTC
>TRBJ2-7|.|few|TRBV30
CAWSDLNSSEQYF
TGTGCCTGGAGTGATCTGAACTCGAGCGAGCAGTACTTC
>TRBJ1-6|.|few|TRBV21-1
CAIVAEGARNSPLHF
.
>TRBJ1-2|TRBD1|few|TRBV29-1
CSVRDRGGNYGYTF
TGCAGCGTACGAGACAGGGGGGGAAACTATGGCTACACCTTC
>TRBJ2-5|.|once|TRBV7-9
CASSLVRDFKETQYF
TGTGCCAGCAGCTTAGTCCGGGACTTTAAAGAGACCCAGTACTTC
>TRBJ2-7|.|.|TRBV9
CASSVLARTYEQYF
TGTGCCAGCAGCGTACTTGCCAGAACATACGAGCAGTACTTC